This T cell receptor (beta chain) was identified in a study of blood T cells in healthy people across ages. As for the study in general: Researchers report that template switching captured about one barcoded beta molecule per two T cells.

This CDR3 spans 12 amino acids. CDR1 and CDR2 from the germline V gene are MNHEY and SVGEGT. This clonotype has a handful of counts. Primers used in a second PCR of roughly 6 to 11 cycles were a sample-barcoded 5' primer and a J-beta primer mix. Researchers report that a template-switch adaptor with 12 random nucleotides tagged each cDNA molecule. MiXCR, applied by TCRdb to the 5' RACE reads, yields one record per CDR3 protein. The repertoire holds 500,000 to 700,000 distinct CDR3 sequences, with about 30% as singletons. Sequenced input: blood. The J gene is TRBJ2-5, the V gene TRBV6-2 or TRBV6-3; 7 positions match TRBD1. Matching the DNA end better, TRBJ2-7 makes the J call doubtful. This receptor was obtained from a woman at least 80 years old in good health. The CDR3 region has the DNA TGTGCCAGCAGTTACGGACAGGACGAGCAGTACTTC. Translated, it gives CASSYGQDEQYF.